The text below deals with one T cell receptor beta chain. By how much of the sample it makes up, this clonotype is medium-sized (0.01 to 0.1%). Its antigen is still unknown. No base-level quality is on record; no much larger clone is a single base apart. CDR1 and CDR2 are read off the germline V gene as SGHTA and FQGNSA. Germline trimming: 4 bases from V, 5 bases from J; junction bases outside gene matches: 4. The CDR3, cysteine through phenylalanine, is 13 amino acids long. Left in the record is the CDR3 DNA by itself, 39 bases read in frame from the first base. The library was generated by RT-PCR. This sample was sequenced with an Illumina MiSeq. Starting from the raw public reads, TCRdb applied fastp trimming at Q25, assembled clones with MiXCR and retained in-frame beta chains. CDR3 protein sequences are deduplicated, and each keeps its most common genes and DNA. The sample contains under 4,500 distinct CDR3 sequences, 6.3% of them found a single time. The ten largest make up less than 20% of the sample.

The entry originates in a study of immune reconstitution after stem cell transplant in scleroderma (dated by TCRdb to about 2017). The sequence was obtained from a female donor with systemic sclerosis. Donor details come from another sample of the same person, matched by shared clones. The chain couples TRBV7-2 to TRBJ2-5; a stretch of 7 junction bases matches TRBD2. The sample here was taken before or after autologous hematopoietic stem cell transplantation (not recorded which). The CDR3 sequence is CASSSWTRETQYF. The DNA reads TGTGCCAGCAGCTCCTGGACTAGGGAGACCCAGTACTTC.